Described below is a single T cell receptor (beta chain) sequence and its context. The antigen is unknown. Per the germline V gene, CDR1 is SGHTA and CDR2 is FQGNSA. The CDR3 length is 14 residues. The ends lost 7 bases at V and 9 bases at J; junction bases unmatched: 12. The data originate from a study of T-cell memory formation after mild COVID-19. From the 5' RACE reads, TCRdb called clonotypes with MiXCR, one entry per CDR3 protein. Here the sample spans 150,000 or so distinct CDR3 sequences, around a third being singletons. Study outcomes and limitations: Some responding clones appeared in pre-infection memory, suggesting cross-reactive memory joined. Clones shrinking between day 15 and 85 showed a balanced CD4/CD8 split, and those that grew later tilted toward CD4+.

The V and J genes are TRBV7-2 and TRBJ2-3, with TRBD2 identical over 8 bases. The sequenced material came from PBMCs or a T cell subset sorted from them (not recorded which). The receptor was isolated from an adult woman who had mild COVID-19 (a few samples of this study predate the infection). Cell type and time point are not known. DNA of the CDR3: TGTGCCAGCACGAACGGGACTAGTCGCAACACGCAGTATTTT. Amino acid sequence: CASTNGTSRNTQYF.